This T cell receptor beta chain is drawn from a study of molecular identifiers for immune sequencing clone quantification. Study-level points and caveats: Highly expanded clone sizes could be underestimated through barcode sharing by identical TCR molecules. Among effectors, clones above 20 RNA copies held over 98% of molecules; among naive cells, under 1%. Reports indicate spiked Jurkat TCR RNA from one cell could be found among 950,000 to 1,000,000 naive cells.

This clonotype has at least ten counts. Antigen specificity is unknown. TCRdb redid the calling of the PCR reads with MiXCR, one entry per CDR3 protein. The repertoire holds more than 550,000 distinct CDR3 sequences, over 25% seen once, with 0.6% to 0.9% in the top ten. The CDR3 is 14 amino acids. V trimming: 1 base; J trimming: 7 bases; junction bases outside the gene matches: 3. The germline CDR1 and CDR2 sequences are SEHNR and FQNEAQ (reference sequence). With RNA at 10%, 30% or 50%, naive CD8 libraries came from roughly 20,000 to 1,000,000 sorted cells. The chain combines TRBV7-9 with TRBJ2-4; 8 nucleotides line up with TRBD2. The sample consisted of naive CD8+ T cells from blood, with Jurkat cell RNA spiked in. Subset defined: FACS-sorted CD8+CD4-CCR7+CD45RA+ naive T cells. The TCR comes from a human donor in good health. Some libraries in this study had Jurkat cell RNA spiked in. The CDR3 reads CASSLVSGANIQYF. CDR3 sequence (DNA): TGTGCCAGCAGCTTAGTTAGCGGGGCCAACATTCAGTACTTC.